This TCR beta chain was captured in a study of T-cell reconstitution after alpha-beta-depleted transplantation in children. The TCRbeta library incorporated unique molecular identifiers. TCRdb reprocessed the PCR reads with MiXCR, giving one entry per CDR3 protein. Of approximately 590,000 distinct CDR3 sequences listed, over 9.5% are singletons. The V gene lost 0 bases and the J gene lost 8 bases, with 21 bases spanning the gap. CDR1 MNHEY and CDR2 SVGAGI come from the germline V gene. The CDR3 is 17 amino acids. The chain links TRBV6-5 to TRBJ2-3; maybe TRBD2 (6 bases). The sequence was collected from a human donor who donated a stem cell graft to a child with acute myeloid leukemia. Sample: PBMCs from the stem cell graft donor, taken from the stem cell graft. The CDR3: CASSYSSAGLSQGTQYF. The DNA for the CDR3 is TGTGCCAGCAGTTACTCATCGGCAGGACTATCCCAGGGTACGCAGTATTTT.